Listed below are T cell receptor beta chains from one sample, sequenced in a study of graft-versus-host responses after intestinal transplantation. Clones were sequenced by immunoSEQ multiplex PCR, and TCRdb holds only the in-frame ones, with some missing. The sample includes tens of thousands of clones, 87% of them seen just once. This sample comprised ileum tissue, obtained 204 days after intestinal transplant. The receptors originated from a human patient who received an intestinal transplant, so some T cells may come from the graft donor. Each CDR3 is given with its conserved first and last residue. Fields, in order: D gene, clone size, J gene, V gene, CDR3 DNA, CDR3 protein. D genes are given only for firm matches. Size is omitted from some rows. Given values are once, few, many or a class for expanded clones.

- | - | TRBJ2-7 | TRBV28 | TGTGCCAGCAGTACTACCTACGAGCAGTACTTC | CASSTTYEQYF
- | - | TRBJ1-6 | TRBV28 | TGTGCCAGCAGCGAAGTGGGGCGCGGACCTAATTCACCCCTCCACTTT | CASSEVGRGPNSPLHF
- | - | TRBJ2-7 | TRBV5-1 | TGCGCCAGCAGCTTGGTTCAGGGTATGGGAGAGCAGTACTTC | CASSLVQGMGEQYF
TRBD2 | once | TRBJ2-5 | TRBV6-1 | TGTGCCAGCAGTGTAGCGGGGGGAGGACAAGAGACCCAGTACTTC | CASSVAGGGQETQYF
- | - | TRBJ1-2 | TRBV27 | TGTGCCAGCAGTTTCCTCTTCCGACGAGGGAATGGGGACTATGGCTACACCTTC | CASSFLFRRGNGDYGYTF
TRBD1 | - | TRBJ1-4 | TRBV30 | TGTGCCTGGGGGGCGGACAGGGGGGGAAAACTGTTTTTT | CAWGADRGGKLFF
TRBD1 | - | TRBJ2-1 | TRBV28 | TGTGCCAGCAGTTCTCAGGGGTCGGACAGGTACAATGAGCAGTTCTTC | CASSSQGSDRYNEQFF
TRBD1 | once | TRBJ2-7 | TRBV25-1 | TGTGCCAGCAGTGAATGGGGGACAGGAAACGAGCAGTACTTC | CASSEWGTGNEQYF
TRBD1 | - | TRBJ1-6 | TRBV7-9 | TGTGCCAGCAGCTTAGGAAAGACAGGGGAGGATTCACCCCTCCACTTT | CASSLGKTGEDSPLHF
- | once | TRBJ1-3 | TRBV9 | TGTGCCAGCAGCGTAGGGTCGAGGGCTGGAAACACCATATATTTT | CASSVGSRAGNTIYF
- | - | TRBJ2-1 | TRBV7-9 | TGTGCCAGCAGCTTCCAAGGCGGGTACAATGAGCAGTTCTTC | CASSFQGGYNEQFF
- | - | TRBJ1-1 | TRBV5-4 | TGTGCCAGCAGCTTGGCGGCCAGCTTGAACACTGAAGCTTTCTTT | CASSLAASLNTEAFF
- | once | TRBJ1-5 | TRBV5-1 | TGCGCCAGCAGCAAGTCCGCCGGTCAGCCCCAGCATTTT | CASSKSAGQPQHF
- | - | TRBJ1-2 | TRBV10-3 | TGTGCCATCAGTGAGTCCGGGGGCTTTAACTATGGCTACACCTTC | CAISESGGFNYGYTF
- | - | TRBJ2-3 | TRBV7-9 | TGTGCCAGCAGCGAGGGACGGGTGGCAGATACGCAGTATTTT | CASSEGRVADTQYF
TRBD2 | - | TRBJ2-3 | TRBV11-1 | TGTGCCAGCAGCTTACAACTACTAGCGCGGAGCACAGATACGCAGTATTTT | CASSLQLLARSTDTQYF
- | - | TRBJ2-7 | TRBV18 | TGTGCCAGCTCACCACCATCCCAGGGCGAGCAGTACTTC | CASSPPSQGEQYF
- | - | TRBJ1-1 | TRBV7-9 | TGTGCCAGCAGCCCGACTATGAACACTGAAGCTTTCTTT | CASSPTMNTEAFF
TRBD2 | - | TRBJ2-7 | TRBV2 | TGTGCCAGCAGACCCCCGGGACTAGCGGGTTACGAGCAGTACTTC | CASRPPGLAGYEQYF
- | - | TRBJ2-1 | TRBV9 | TGTGCCAGCAGCGTAGCTCCTGGGACGGGGTCGGATGAGCAGTTCTTC | CASSVAPGTGSDEQFF
- | - | TRBJ2-7 | TRBV7-9 | TGTGCCAGCAGCCAAGACCGGCCTAGAGGGGAGCAGTACTTC | CASSQDRPRGEQYF
TRBD2 | - | TRBJ2-3 | TRBV19 | TGTGCCAGTAGCGACGGACTAGCGGGACCCTCTACGCAGTATTTT | CASSDGLAGPSTQYF